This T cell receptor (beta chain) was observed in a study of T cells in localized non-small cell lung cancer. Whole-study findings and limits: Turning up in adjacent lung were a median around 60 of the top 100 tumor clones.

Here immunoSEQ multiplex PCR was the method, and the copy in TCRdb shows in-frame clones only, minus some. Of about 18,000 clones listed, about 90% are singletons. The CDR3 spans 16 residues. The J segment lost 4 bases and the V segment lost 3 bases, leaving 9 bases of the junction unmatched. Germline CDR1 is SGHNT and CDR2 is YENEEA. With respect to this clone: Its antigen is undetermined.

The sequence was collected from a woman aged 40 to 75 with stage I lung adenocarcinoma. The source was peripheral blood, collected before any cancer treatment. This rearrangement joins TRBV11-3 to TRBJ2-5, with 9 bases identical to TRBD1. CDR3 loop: CASSLGGTGIRETQYF. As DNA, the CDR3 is TGTGCCAGCAGCTTGGGCGGGACAGGGATCAGAGAGACCCAGTACTTC.